This paragraph reports one T cell receptor beta chain. Its specificity is unknown. This record belongs to a study of graft-versus-host responses after intestinal transplantation. At the level of the study: Multivisceral, liver-intestinal, or isolated intestinal transplants were given to recipients.

Germline-derived CDR1 and CDR2 are SGHTA and FQGTGA. V was clipped by 4 bases and J by 8 bases, with 12 bases between them. This CDR3 has 13 residues. Assay used: immunoSEQ multiplex PCR; TCRdb lists only in-frame clones, some missing. The sample has around 49,000 clones; around 89% are singletons. This rearrangement joins TRBV7-3 to TRBJ2-1; unclear D gene. The sequence derives from a human donor who was the organ donor for an intestinal transplant. This material consisted of unstimulated CD4+ T cells sorted from spleen or lymph node cells, taken before transplant. In nucleotides, the CDR3 is TGTGCCAGCAGCTCATACGTTTCGGATGAGCAGTTCTTC. The encoded protein is CASSSYVSDEQFF.